This TCR beta chain was profiled in a study of beta chain features in type 1 diabetes. Whole-study results and caveats: Within patients, naive, central memory and Treg TCRB repertoires seemed more similar than within healthy donors. For Type 1 diabetes patients, all four CD4+ subsets carried TCRB CDR3s that were moderately but significantly shorter.

Germline CDR1 and CDR2: SGHRS and YFSETQ. The trim removed 4 bases at V and 6 bases at J, leaving 6 bases unmatched. The CDR3 has 14 residues. This clone has only a few counts. Antigen: not known. Sequenced material consisted of expressed TCRB transcripts (all of the isolated RNA was reverse transcribed). Some clones are missing from TCRdb's copy, which holds only in-frame ones; the method was immunoSEQ multiplex PCR. The sample includes under 130,000 clones, 25% to 30% seen only once; the top ten take more than 0.5%. V usage is TRBV5-1 and J usage is TRBJ2-1; 8 bases map to TRBD1. Sequenced input: central memory CD4+ T cells from blood. The clonotype originates from a woman under 30 with type 1 diabetes. The CDR3 reads CASSPWTGSNEQFF. The CDR3 nucleotides read TGCGCCAGCAGCCCCTGGACAGGGAGCAATGAGCAGTTCTTC.